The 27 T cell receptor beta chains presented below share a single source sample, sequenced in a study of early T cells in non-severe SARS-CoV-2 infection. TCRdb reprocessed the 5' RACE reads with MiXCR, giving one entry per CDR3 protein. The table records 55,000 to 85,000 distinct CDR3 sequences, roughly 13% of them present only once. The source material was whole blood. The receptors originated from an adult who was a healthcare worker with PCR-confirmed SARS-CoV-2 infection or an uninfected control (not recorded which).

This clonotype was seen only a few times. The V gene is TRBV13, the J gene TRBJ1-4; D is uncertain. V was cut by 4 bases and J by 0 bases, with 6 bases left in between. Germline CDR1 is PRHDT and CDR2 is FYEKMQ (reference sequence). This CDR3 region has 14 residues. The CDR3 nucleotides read TGTGCCAGCAGCTCGAGTACAACTAATGAAAAACTGTTTTTT. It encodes CASSSSTTNEKLFF.

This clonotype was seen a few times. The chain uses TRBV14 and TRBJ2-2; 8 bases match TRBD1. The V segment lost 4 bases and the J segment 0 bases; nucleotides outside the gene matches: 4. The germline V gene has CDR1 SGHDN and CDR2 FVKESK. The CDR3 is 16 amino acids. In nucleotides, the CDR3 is TGTGCCAGCAGCCCCATGACAGGGGCGAACACCGGGGAGCTGTTTTTT. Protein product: CASSPMTGANTGELFF.

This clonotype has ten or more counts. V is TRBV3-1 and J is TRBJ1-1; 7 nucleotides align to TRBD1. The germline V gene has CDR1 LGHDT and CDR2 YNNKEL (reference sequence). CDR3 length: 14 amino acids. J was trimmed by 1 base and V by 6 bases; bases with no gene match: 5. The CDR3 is CASSPTGKNTEAFF. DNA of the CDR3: TGTGCCAGCAGTCCGACAGGGAAGAACACTGAAGCTTTCTTT.

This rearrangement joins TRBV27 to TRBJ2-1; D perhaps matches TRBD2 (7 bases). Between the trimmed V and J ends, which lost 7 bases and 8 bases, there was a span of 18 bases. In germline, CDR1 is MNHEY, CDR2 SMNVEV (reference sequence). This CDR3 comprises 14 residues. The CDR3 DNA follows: TGTGCCAGCAAGGGGGGGATCGGGATGTATGAGCAGTTCTTC. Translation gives CASKGGIGMYEQFF.

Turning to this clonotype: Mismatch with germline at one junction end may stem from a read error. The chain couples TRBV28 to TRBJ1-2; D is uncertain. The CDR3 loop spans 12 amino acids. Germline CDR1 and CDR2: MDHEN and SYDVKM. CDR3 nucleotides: TGTGCCAGCAGTCCACCCGAGGGCCTACGTCTCTTC. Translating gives CASSPPEGLRLF.

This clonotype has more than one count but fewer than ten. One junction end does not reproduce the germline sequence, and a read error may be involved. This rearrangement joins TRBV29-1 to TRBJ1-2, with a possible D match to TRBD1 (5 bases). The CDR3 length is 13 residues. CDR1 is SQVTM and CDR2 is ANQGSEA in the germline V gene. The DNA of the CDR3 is TGCAGCGTTGGACCTTCTCCCGGGACTCGTGCTTTCTTC. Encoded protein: CSVGPSPGTRAFF.

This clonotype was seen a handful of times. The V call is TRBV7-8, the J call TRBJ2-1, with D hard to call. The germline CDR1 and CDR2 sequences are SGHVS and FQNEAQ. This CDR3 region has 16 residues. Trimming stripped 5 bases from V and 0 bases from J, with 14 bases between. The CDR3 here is CASSPPGLRSYNEQFF. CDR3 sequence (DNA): TGTGCCAGCAGCCCCCCGGGCCTACGCTCCTACAATGAGCAGTTCTTC.

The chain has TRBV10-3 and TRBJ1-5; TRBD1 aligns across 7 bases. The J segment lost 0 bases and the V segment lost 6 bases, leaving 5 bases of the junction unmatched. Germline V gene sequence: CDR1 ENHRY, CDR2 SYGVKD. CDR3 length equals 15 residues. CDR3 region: CAISGTGDSNQPQHF. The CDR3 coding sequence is TGTGCCATCAGCGGTACAGGGGATAGCAATCAGCCCCAGCATTTT.

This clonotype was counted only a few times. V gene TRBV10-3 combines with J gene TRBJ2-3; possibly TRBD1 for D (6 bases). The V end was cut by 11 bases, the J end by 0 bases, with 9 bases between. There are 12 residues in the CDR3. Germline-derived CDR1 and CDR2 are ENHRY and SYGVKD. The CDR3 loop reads CAATGSTDTQYF. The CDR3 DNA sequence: TGTGCCGCTACAGGGAGCACAGATACGCAGTATTTT.

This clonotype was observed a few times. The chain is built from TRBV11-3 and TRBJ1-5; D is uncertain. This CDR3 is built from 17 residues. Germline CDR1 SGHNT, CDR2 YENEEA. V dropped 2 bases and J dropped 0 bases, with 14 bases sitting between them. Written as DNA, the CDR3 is TGTGCCAGCAGCTTAAGGAGGCGACGGGATAGCAATCAGCCCCAGCATTTT. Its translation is CASSLRRRRDSNQPQHF.

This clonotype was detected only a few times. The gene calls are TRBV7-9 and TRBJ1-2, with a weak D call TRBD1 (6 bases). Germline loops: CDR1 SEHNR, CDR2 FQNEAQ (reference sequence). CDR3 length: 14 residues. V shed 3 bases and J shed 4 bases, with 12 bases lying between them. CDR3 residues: CASSFREGGYGYTF. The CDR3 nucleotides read TGTGCCAGCAGCTTTAGAGAGGGGGGCTATGGCTACACCTTC.

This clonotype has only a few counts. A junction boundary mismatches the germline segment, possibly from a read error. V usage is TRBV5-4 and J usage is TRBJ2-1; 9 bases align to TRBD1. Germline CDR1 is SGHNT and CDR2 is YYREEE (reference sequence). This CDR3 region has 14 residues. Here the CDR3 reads CASSLDRGNNEQFF. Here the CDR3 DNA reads TGTGCCAGCAGTTTGGACAGGGGCAACAATGAGCAGTTCTTC. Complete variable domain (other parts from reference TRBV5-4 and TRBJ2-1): ETGVTQSPTHLIKTRGQQVTLRCSSQSGHNTVSWYQQALGQGPQFIFQYYREEENGRGNFPPRFSGLQFPNYSSELNVNALELDDSALYLCASSLDRGNNEQFFGPGTRLTVL.

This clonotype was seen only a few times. The CDR3 region has the DNA TGTGCCACCCATAAGGGAACACCGAACTACGAGCAGTACTTC. Its protein product is CATHKGTPNYEQYF. The chain employs TRBV28 and TRBJ2-7; D is ambiguous. Germline V lookup: CDR1 MDHEN, CDR2 SYDVKM. This CDR3 has 14 residues. V lost 10 bases and J lost 3, with 19 bases in between.

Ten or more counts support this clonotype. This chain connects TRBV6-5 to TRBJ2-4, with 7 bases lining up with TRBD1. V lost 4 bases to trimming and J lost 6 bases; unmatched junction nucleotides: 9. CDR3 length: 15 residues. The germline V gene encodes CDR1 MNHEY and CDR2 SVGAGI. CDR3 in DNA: TGTGCCAGCAGTTCCCCCGACAGGGCCCCAAACATTCAGTACTTC. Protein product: CASSSPDRAPNIQYF.

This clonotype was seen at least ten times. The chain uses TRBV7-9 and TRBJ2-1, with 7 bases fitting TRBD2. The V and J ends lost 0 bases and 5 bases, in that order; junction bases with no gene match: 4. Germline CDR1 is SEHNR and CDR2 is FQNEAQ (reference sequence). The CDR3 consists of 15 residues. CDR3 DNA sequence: TGTGCCAGCAGCTTAGCTTTGCGGGAGAACAATGAGCAGTTCTTC. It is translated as CASSLALRENNEQFF. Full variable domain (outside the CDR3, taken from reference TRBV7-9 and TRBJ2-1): DTGVSQNPRHKITKRGQNVTFRCDPISEHNRLYWYRQTLGQGPEFLTYFQNEAQLEKSRLLSDRFSAERPKGSFSTLEIQRTEQGDSAMYLCASSLALRENNEQFFGPGTRLTVL.

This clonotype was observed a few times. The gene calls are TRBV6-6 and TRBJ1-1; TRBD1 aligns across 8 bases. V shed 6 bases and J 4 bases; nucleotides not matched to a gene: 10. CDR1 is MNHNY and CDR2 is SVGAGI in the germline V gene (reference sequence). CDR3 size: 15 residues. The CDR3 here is CASRLTGGTGTEAFF. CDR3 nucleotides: TGTGCCAGCAGGTTAACAGGGGGAACCGGCACTGAAGCTTTCTTT.

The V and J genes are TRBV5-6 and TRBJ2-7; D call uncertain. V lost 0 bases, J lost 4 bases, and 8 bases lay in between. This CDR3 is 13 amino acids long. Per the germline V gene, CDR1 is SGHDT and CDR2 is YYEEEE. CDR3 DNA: TGTGCCAGCAGCTTGGTTGATACGTACGAGCAGTACTTC. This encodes CASSLVDTYEQYF.

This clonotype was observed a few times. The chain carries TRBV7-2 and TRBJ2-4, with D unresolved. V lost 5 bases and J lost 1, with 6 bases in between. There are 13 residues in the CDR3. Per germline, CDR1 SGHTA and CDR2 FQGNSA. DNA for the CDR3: TGTGCCAGCAGCGGGGTTGCCAAAAACATTCAGTACTTC. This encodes CASSGVAKNIQYF.

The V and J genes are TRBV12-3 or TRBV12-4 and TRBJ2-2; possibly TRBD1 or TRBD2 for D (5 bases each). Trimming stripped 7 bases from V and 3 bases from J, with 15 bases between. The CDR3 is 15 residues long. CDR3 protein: CASTPHGTYTGELFF. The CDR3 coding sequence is TGTGCCAGCACCCCCCATGGGACCTACACCGGGGAGCTGTTTTTT.

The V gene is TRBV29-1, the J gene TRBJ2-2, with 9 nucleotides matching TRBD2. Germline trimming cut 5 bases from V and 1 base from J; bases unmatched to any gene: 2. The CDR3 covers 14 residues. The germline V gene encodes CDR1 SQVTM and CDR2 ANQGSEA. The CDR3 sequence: CSVKTSGNTGELFF. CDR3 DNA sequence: TGCAGCGTTAAGACTAGCGGGAACACCGGGGAGCTGTTTTTT.

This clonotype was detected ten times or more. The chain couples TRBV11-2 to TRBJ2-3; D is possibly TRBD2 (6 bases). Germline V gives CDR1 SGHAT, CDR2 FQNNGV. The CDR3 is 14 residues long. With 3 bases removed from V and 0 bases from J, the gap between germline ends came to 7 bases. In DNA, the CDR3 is TGTGCCAGCAGCTTGGCGGGGAGCACAGATACGCAGTATTTT. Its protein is CASSLAGSTDTQYF.

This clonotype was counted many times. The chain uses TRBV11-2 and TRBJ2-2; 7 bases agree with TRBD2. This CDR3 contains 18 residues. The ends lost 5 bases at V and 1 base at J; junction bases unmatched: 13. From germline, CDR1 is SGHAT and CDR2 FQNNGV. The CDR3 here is CASSRSRGNSWNTGELFF. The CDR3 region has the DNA TGTGCCAGCAGCCGCTCGCGGGGGAATTCTTGGAACACCGGGGAGCTGTTTTTT.

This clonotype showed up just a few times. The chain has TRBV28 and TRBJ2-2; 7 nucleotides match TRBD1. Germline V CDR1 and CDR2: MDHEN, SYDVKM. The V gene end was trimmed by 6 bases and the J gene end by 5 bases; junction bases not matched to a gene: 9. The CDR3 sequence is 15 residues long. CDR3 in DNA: TGTGCCAGCAGCCGAGGGACAGTAGAAACCGGGGAGCTGTTTTTT. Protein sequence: CASSRGTVETGELFF.

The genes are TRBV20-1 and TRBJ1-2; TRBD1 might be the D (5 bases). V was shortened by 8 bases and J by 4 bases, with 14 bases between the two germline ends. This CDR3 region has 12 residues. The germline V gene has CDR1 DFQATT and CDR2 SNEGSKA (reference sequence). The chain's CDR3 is CSTKTRAYGYTF. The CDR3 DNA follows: TGCAGTACAAAAACCAGGGCCTATGGCTACACCTTC.

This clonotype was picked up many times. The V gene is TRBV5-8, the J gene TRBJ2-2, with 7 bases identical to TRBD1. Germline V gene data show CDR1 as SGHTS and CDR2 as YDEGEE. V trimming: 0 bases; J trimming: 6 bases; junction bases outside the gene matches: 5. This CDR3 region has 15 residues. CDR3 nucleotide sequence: TGTGCCAGCAGCTTGGAACAGGGGAATCCCGGGGAGCTGTTTTTT. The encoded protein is CASSLEQGNPGELFF.

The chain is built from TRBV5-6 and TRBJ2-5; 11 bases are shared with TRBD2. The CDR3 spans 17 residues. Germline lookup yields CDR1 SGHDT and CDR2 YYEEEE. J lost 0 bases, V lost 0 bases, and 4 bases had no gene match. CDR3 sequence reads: CASSLVLAGAYQETQYF. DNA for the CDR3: TGTGCCAGCAGCTTGGTACTAGCGGGGGCCTACCAAGAGACCCAGTACTTC.

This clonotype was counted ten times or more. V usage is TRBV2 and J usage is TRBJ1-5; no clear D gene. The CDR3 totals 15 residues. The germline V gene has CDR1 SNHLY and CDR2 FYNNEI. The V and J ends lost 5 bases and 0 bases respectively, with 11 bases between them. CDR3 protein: CASSLGRSSNQPQHF. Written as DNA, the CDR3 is TGTGCCAGCAGTTTAGGACGGAGTAGCAATCAGCCCCAGCATTTT.